Listed here are 16 T cell receptor beta chains from one sample, sequenced in a study of kidney transplant recipient with SARS-CoV-2 infection. One entry per CDR3 protein results from TCRdb running MiXCR on the reads. The sample includes roughly 250,000 distinct CDR3 sequences, around 26% seen only once; the top ten take roughly 7%. This sample comprised a blood sample, obtained at baseline and around day 110 from a kidney transplant recipient. These TCRs come from a young adult male patient who had COVID-19 and was a kidney transplant recipient. The graft donor may account for some of the T cells.

This clonotype was counted at least ten times. V and J are TRBV6-8 and TRBJ1-2, with D uncertain. The CDR3 sequence is 17 residues long. Germline loops: CDR1 MNHGY, CDR2 SAAAGT. V dropped 5 bases and J dropped 4 bases, with 23 bases sitting between them. The CDR3 nucleotides are TGTGCCAGCAGTCGCAGGCAACGCTCTAGAAAGACCTATGGCTACACCTTC. It codes for CASSRRQRSRKTYGYTF.

Details on this clonotype: A read error is possible here, since a much larger clone lies one base away. The chain links TRBV6-1 to TRBJ2-7, with TRBD2 matching over 8 bases. CDR3 length: 15 residues. Germline V CDR1 and CDR2: MNHNS, SASEGT. As DNA, the CDR3 is TGTACCAGCAGTGTAATGGCTAGCGGGTCAAGGGAGCAGTACTTC. Translating it yields CTSSVMASGSREQYF.

About this clonotype: A much larger clone lies one base from this, so it may be a read error. V gene TRBV6-1 combines with J gene TRBJ1-2; D is uncertain. Trimming cost V 4 bases and J 4 bases, with 22 bases left between them. Germline CDR1 reads MNHNS; CDR2 reads SASEGT. The CDR3 sequence is 17 residues long. Here the CDR3 DNA reads TGTGCCAGCAGTGGTAATCGGGAATGTAGAAAGACCTATGGCTACACCTTC. Amino acid sequence: CASSGNRECRKTYGYTF.

This clonotype was counted many times. J is TRBJ2-5 and V is TRBV3-1, with 9 bases that match TRBD2. V lost 3 bases and J lost 0; bases outside the gene matches: 11. CDR3 length: 18 residues. Germline assignment: CDR1 LGHDT and CDR2 YNNKEL (reference sequence). The DNA for the CDR3 is TGTGCCAGCAGCCATGGTAGCGGGAGTATGGGGTACCAAGAGACCCAGTACTTC. Translation: CASSHGSGSMGYQETQYF.

A word on this clonotype: A much larger clone lies a single base off, so this may be a read error. V is TRBV6-1 and J is TRBJ2-1; D possibly corresponds to TRBD1 (5 bases). The DNA end favors TRBJ2-7, so the J call may be wrong. Germline-derived CDR1 and CDR2 are MNHNS and SASEGT. The length of the CDR3 is 15 residues. CDR3 nucleotides: TGTGCCAGCAGTGAAGAGGGGAATAGCTCCTACGAGCAGTACGTC. Protein: CASSEEGNSSYEQYV.

Details on this clonotype: One end of the junction varies from germline; a read error may be responsible. The V gene is TRBV7-8, the J gene TRBJ2-5, with D possibly matching TRBD1 (6 bases). The CDR3 has 14 residues. Looked up from germline, CDR1 is SGHVS and CDR2 is FQNEAQ. The CDR3 sequence: CAGSLNRVAETQYF. The CDR3 DNA sequence: TGTGCCGGCAGCCTAAACAGGGTTGCCGAGACCCAGTACTTC. The variable domain in full, completed from reference TRBV7-8 and TRBJ2-5, reads GAGVSQSPRYKVAKRGQDVALRCDPISGHVSLFWYQQALGQGPEFLTYFQNEAQLDKSGLPSDRFFAERPEGSVSTLKIQRTQQEDSAVYLCAGSLNRVAETQYFGPGTRLLVL.

In this sample, this clonotype turned up many times. The chain links TRBV12-3 or TRBV12-4 to TRBJ1-2; D is uncertain. V was pared by 5 bases and J by 4 bases, with 23 bases between. The CDR3 is made up of 17 amino acids. The CDR3 region is CASSHTLTAGKTYGYTF. The DNA of the CDR3 is TGTGCCAGCAGTCATACACTCACAGCAGGAAAGACCTATGGCTACACCTTC.

Turning to this clonotype: An end of the junction does not agree with germline; a read error may underlie this. The CDR3 sequence: CASSVRLAGGTYNEQSF. CDR3 nucleotide sequence: TGTGCCAGCAGCGTAAGACTAGCGGGGGGGACCTACAATGAGCAGTCCTTC. The chain combines TRBV13 with TRBJ2-1; 14 bases match TRBD2. The CDR3 has 17 amino acids. Germline CDR1 reads PRHDT; CDR2 reads FYEKMQ (reference sequence).

V is TRBV6-4 and J is TRBJ2-1, with D tentatively TRBD2 (7 bases). Germline CDR1 is MRHNA and CDR2 is SNTAGT. V gave up 6 bases and J gave up 9 bases, with 18 bases separating them. This CDR3 has 14 residues. CDR3 amino acids: CASSPSIGGGEQFF. In nucleotides, the CDR3 is TGTGCCAGCAGCCCTTCAATAGGGGGGGGTGAGCAGTTCTTC.

This clonotype was counted ten times or more. This chain uses TRBV3-1 with TRBJ1-6, with 7 bases matching TRBD1. V gave up 5 bases and J gave up 7 bases; unmatched junction bases: 8. Germline V gene lookup returns CDR1 LGHDT and CDR2 YNNKEL (reference sequence). The length of the CDR3 is 15 residues. The CDR3 reads CASSRGPSTNSPLHF. The CDR3 bases are TGTGCCAGCAGCAGGGGGCCGTCAACCAATTCACCCCTCCACTTT.

This clonotype occurred many times. The chain employs TRBV3-1 and TRBJ2-2; D unresolved. Germline CDR1 reads LGHDT; CDR2 reads YNNKEL (reference sequence). The V end lost 1 base, the J end lost 3 bases, and 9 bases lay between the germline ends. This CDR3 comprises 15 residues. As DNA, the CDR3 is TGTGCCAGCAGCCAAGTGGCGCGAGACACCGGGGAGCTGTTTTTT. It codes for CASSQVARDTGELFF.

The V and J genes are TRBV23-1 and TRBJ1-2; D gene ambiguous. TRBV23-1 is labeled an ORF, and its function is uncertain. The CDR3 runs to 17 residues. V was pared by 4 bases and J by 4 bases, with 22 bases between. This chain's CDR3 is CASSPLWLRRKAYGYTF. The CDR3 nucleotides read TGCGCCAGCAGTCCACTCTGGTTACGCAGAAAGGCCTATGGCTACACCTTC.

There are a few counts of this clonotype. The rearrangement links TRBV23-1 to TRBJ2-1; D is possibly TRBD1 (5 bases). TRBV23-1 is classed as an ORF, of uncertain function. CDR3 size: 17 residues. V dropped 2 bases and J dropped 12 bases, with 26 bases sitting between them. The CDR3 nucleotides are TGCGCCAGCAGTCAAATAAGGACCGATCAATTTAGGCAGGGGCAGTTCTTC. This encodes CASSQIRTDQFRQGQFF.

A remark on this clonotype: This may be a read error, as it is one base from a much larger clone. This chain joins TRBV18 and TRBJ1-1; possible D gene TRBD1, 6 bases. Trimming took off 1 base at V and 2 bases at J, with 14 bases between the two ends. The CDR3 has 16 residues. CDR1 and CDR2 from the germline V gene are KGHSH and LQKENI. Here the CDR3 reads CASSPQGEMENTEAFF. For the CDR3, the DNA is TGTGCCAGCTCACCACAGGGGGAAATGGAAAACACTGAAGCTTTCTTT.

This clonotype was seen many times. V gene TRBV4-1 combines with J gene TRBJ1-5; TRBD1 matches 7 bases. CDR3 length: 14 residues. V was pared by 4 bases and J by 5 bases, with 5 bases of the junction left unmatched. The germline CDR1 and CDR2 sequences are MGHRA and YSYEKL. CDR3 in DNA: TGCGCCAGCAGCCCAGGGGGAGGGGATCAGCCCCAGCATTTT. Translating gives CASSPGGGDQPQHF.

This clonotype has ten or more counts. The chain carries TRBV7-9 and TRBJ1-2; unclear D gene. Per germline, CDR1 SEHNR and CDR2 FQNEAQ (reference sequence). V lost 5 bases to trimming and J lost 4 bases, with 23 bases between them. The CDR3 is 17 amino acids. The CDR3: CASSTGAYHGKTYGYTF. CDR3 nucleotides: TGTGCCAGCAGCACGGGAGCATACCATGGAAAGACCTATGGCTACACCTTC.